This T cell receptor beta chain was recorded in a study of blood T cell repertoires in COVID-19. Whole-study context: PBMCs, B-cell-depleted T cells, or T cells were the source of the cDNA or gDNA that made up the material.

Data came from immunoSEQ multiplex PCR; TCRdb stores just in-frame clones and leaves some out. The sample includes approximately 150,000 clones, around 80% seen only once; the top ten take around 15%. The CDR3 loop spans 13 amino acids. Germline lookup yields CDR1 LGHNA and CDR2 YSLEER. V lost 3 bases to trimming and J lost 4 bases, with 9 bases between them. Sequencing input: peripheral blood. The receptor was isolated from a human donor with acute or convalescent COVID-19. The donor label of this sample is uncertain. The gene calls are TRBV4-3 and TRBJ1-2; D remains unclear. CDR3 DNA: TGCGCCAGCAGCCACCAGTTTTCCTATGGCTACACCTTC. It encodes CASSHQFSYGYTF.